This TCR beta chain was sequenced during a study of control samples from healthy donors and cancer patients. Produced via immunoSEQ multiplex PCR; TCRdb's table is partial and in-frame only. The table has 190,000 or so clones, 90% to 95% seen once; the top ten hold more than 1.4%. CDR3 length: 15 amino acids. Germline V gene data show CDR1 as SGHNT and CDR2 as YENEEA. V lost 0 bases to trimming and J lost 6 bases, with 12 bases between them. The clonotype originates from a man aged 18 to 30 in good health. The chain employs TRBV11-3 and TRBJ2-1; unclear D gene. The sample taken for sequencing was blood. The CDR3 loop reads CASSLDFGPLNEQFF. The CDR3 DNA reads as TGTGCCAGCAGCTTAGATTTCGGACCCCTCAATGAGCAGTTCTTC.